The 17 T cell receptor beta chains listed next were all sequenced from one sample in a study of T cell repertoires in cytomegalovirus infection. In TCRdb, the reads were re-called with MiXCR into one record per CDR3 protein. The table has around 570,000 distinct CDR3 sequences, roughly 42% seen once. Their target antigens are unknown. This material consisted of cultured PBMCs, taken from culture after CMV antigen stimulation. These receptors originate from a human donor in good health (CMV status not recorded). Some clones in this sample may be carry-over from other donors' samples.

This clonotype turned up a few times. The chain couples TRBV28 to TRBJ1-5; the match to TRBD1 covers 9 bases. From germline, CDR1 is MDHEN and CDR2 SYDVKM. Trimming at V came to 3 bases and at J to 6 bases, leaving 9 bases not matched to a gene. The CDR3 is 16 residues long. For the CDR3, the DNA is TGTGCCAGCAGTTTGATCACAGGGGGCAGGATTCAGCCCCAGCATTTT. Amino acid sequence: CASSLITGGRIQPQHF.

This clonotype came up many times. The rearrangement links TRBV7-2 to TRBJ1-1; no reliable D call. The length of the CDR3 is 13 residues. V dropped 0 bases and J dropped 8 bases, with 10 bases sitting between them. CDR1 SGHTA and CDR2 FQGNSA come from the germline V gene. The CDR3: CASSLADGVEAFF. CDR3 sequence (DNA): TGTGCCAGCAGCTTAGCGGATGGGGTGGAAGCTTTCTTT.

The J gene is TRBJ1-1, the V gene TRBV19; the match to TRBD1 covers 7 bases. The CDR3 spans 13 residues. Germline V lookup: CDR1 LNHDA, CDR2 SQIVND (reference sequence). V trimming: 6 bases; J trimming: 0 bases; junction bases outside the gene matches: 1. The chain's CDR3 is CASRDRLNTEAFF. The CDR3 nucleotides are TGTGCCAGTAGGGACAGGTTGAACACTGAAGCTTTCTTT.

This chain joins TRBV19 and TRBJ2-7; D gene ambiguous. The CDR3 runs to 11 residues. Trimming cost V 0 bases and J 7 bases, with 4 bases left between them. CDR1 and CDR2 (germline): LNHDA, SQIVND (reference sequence). CDR3 amino acids: CASSIDTEQYF. The CDR3 DNA sequence: TGTGCCAGTAGTATAGACACGGAGCAGTACTTC. The full variable domain, in which reference TRBV19 and TRBJ2-7 provide the parts outside the CDR3, is DGGITQSPKYLFRKEGQNVTLSCEQNLNHDAMYWYRQDPGQGLRLIYYSQIVNDFQKGDIAEGYSVSREKKESFPLTVTSAQKNPTAFYLCASSIDTEQYFGPGTRLTVT.

The gene calls are TRBV6-1 and TRBJ2-1; TRBD2 agrees at 8 bases. This CDR3 contains 18 residues. V gave up 6 bases and J gave up 0 bases; unmatched junction bases: 13. In germline, CDR1 is MNHNS, CDR2 SASEGT. CDR3 nucleotide sequence: TGTGCCAGCAGCCCCGGGAGGGCGGGGAAGAGCTCCTACAATGAGCAGTTCTTC. This sequence encodes CASSPGRAGKSSYNEQFF.

This clonotype was seen at least ten times. This chain uses TRBV7-2 with TRBJ1-2, with D possibly matching TRBD1 (6 bases). The CDR3 consists of 15 residues. V dropped 5 bases and J dropped 2 bases, with 15 bases sitting between them. The germline V gene has CDR1 SGHTA and CDR2 FQGNSA. The CDR3 DNA reads as TGTGCCAGCAGCCCAGTTGGACAGCTGAACTATGGCTACACCTTC. Protein: CASSPVGQLNYGYTF.

The chain employs TRBV4-2 and TRBJ2-1, with D possibly being TRBD2 (7 bases). Per germline, CDR1 LGHNA and CDR2 YNFKEQ. V was clipped by 1 base and J by 5 bases, with 18 bases between them. CDR3 length: 17 residues. The CDR3 DNA reads TGTGCCAGCAGCCAAGTCGTACGGGGGGCACTTCACAATGAGCAGTTCTTC. This encodes CASSQVVRGALHNEQFF.

This rearrangement joins TRBV10-2 to TRBJ2-1; the D gene could be TRBD1 or TRBD2 (6 bases each). The CDR3 is 14 amino acids. Germline CDR1 is WSHSY and CDR2 is SAAADI. V was clipped by 4 bases and J by 7 bases, with 14 bases between them. Written as DNA, the CDR3 is TGCGCCAGCAGTGCCGCAGGGGCGGGAAATGAGCAGTTCTTC. Translated, it gives CASSAAGAGNEQFF.

The V call is TRBV12-3 or TRBV12-4, the J call TRBJ2-1; the match to TRBD2 covers 10 bases. The length of the CDR3 is 14 residues. Trimming cost V 4 bases and J 6 bases; bases outside gene matches: 3. This CDR3 reads CASSYSGRVNEQFF. DNA for the CDR3: TGTGCCAGCAGTTACAGCGGGAGGGTCAATGAGCAGTTCTTC.

This sequence joins TRBV6-5 and TRBJ1-4; D uncertain. The CDR3 is 14 residues long. The V end was cut by 2 bases, the J end by 3 bases, with 7 bases between. The germline CDR1 and CDR2 sequences are MNHEY and SVGAGI. CDR3: CASSYRGANEKLFF. DNA of the CDR3: TGTGCCAGCAGTTACCGGGGAGCTAATGAAAAACTGTTTTTT.

The chain joins TRBV20-1 to TRBJ2-1; 15 bases map to TRBD2. The junction had 7 bases not matched to a gene; V was cut back by 0 bases and J by 1 base. The CDR3 is 19 residues long. From germline, CDR1 is DFQATT and CDR2 SNEGSKA (reference sequence). CDR3 DNA: TGCAGTGCTAGAGATCGCGGACTAGCGGGAGGGCGATCCTACAATGAGCAGTTCTTC. This encodes CSARDRGLAGGRSYNEQFF.

The table lists this clonotype with a few counts. The rearrangement links TRBV28 to TRBJ2-4, with 9 bases identical to TRBD1. Germline CDR1 MDHEN, CDR2 SYDVKM. The CDR3 extends over 17 amino acids. V dropped 3 bases and J dropped 2; count of bases not matched to a gene: 8. The CDR3 region is CASSFGGDRATKNIQYF. Here the CDR3 DNA reads TGTGCCAGCAGTTTCGGTGGGGACAGGGCTACCAAAAACATTCAGTACTTC.

The rearrangement links TRBV7-8 to TRBJ2-1; TRBD2 matches at 11 bases. Losses at the gene ends were 5 bases for V and 9 bases for J; bases not matched to a gene: 12. The CDR3 has 16 residues. Germline V gene sequence: CDR1 SGHVS, CDR2 FQNEAQ. The DNA for the CDR3 is TGTGCCAGCAGCGTAACACTTAGCGGGGGGGCCGGTGAGCAGTTCTTC. It translates to CASSVTLSGGAGEQFF.

This chain connects TRBV6-2 or TRBV6-3 to TRBJ2-5; no clear D gene. The CDR3 totals 14 residues. Germline lookup yields CDR1 MNHEY and CDR2 SVGEGT. V lost 6 bases, J lost 5 bases, and 16 bases lay in between. The CDR3 spells CASRRPPGQETQYF. CDR3 sequence (DNA): TGTGCCAGCAGGAGGCCCCCAGGTCAGGAGACCCAGTACTTC.

The chain combines TRBV6-1 with TRBJ2-1; unclear D gene. Germline V gives CDR1 MNHNS, CDR2 SASEGT. Trimming took 7 bases from V and 0 from J, leaving 10 bases between them. The CDR3 runs 14 residues. CDR3 coding DNA: TGTGCCAGCAATGATTACAGCTCCTACAATGAGCAGTTCTTC. It codes for CASNDYSSYNEQFF.

This clonotype was counted many times. The rearrangement uses TRBV7-2 and TRBJ1-1, with 7 bases matching TRBD1. Trimming at V came to 6 bases and at J to 3 bases, leaving 7 bases not matched to a gene. The CDR3 sequence is 14 residues long. Germline CDR1 reads SGHTA; CDR2 reads FQGNSA. CDR3 bases: TGTGCCAGCAGTTTCAACAGGGGCGACACTGAAGCTTTCTTT. It encodes CASSFNRGDTEAFF.

The CDR3 is CASSLTSGSRKETQYF. CDR3 coding DNA: TGTGCCAGCAGCTTGACGAGTGGGTCTCGCAAAGAGACCCAGTACTTC. The chain links TRBV5-4 to TRBJ2-5, with D uncertain. The CDR3 covers 16 residues. V was cut by 1 base and J by 3 bases, with 16 bases left in between. CDR1 is SGHNT, CDR2 YYREEE, per germline (reference sequence).